This T cell receptor beta chain appears in the sequencing data of a study of T cells after yellow fever vaccination. Trimming left V 2 bases short and J 0 bases short, with 8 bases between. CDR3 size: 14 residues. Looked up from germline, CDR1 is MNHEY and CDR2 is SMNVEV (reference sequence). TCRdb itself ran the 5' RACE reads through MiXCR, one entry per CDR3 protein. The table lists roughly 330,000 distinct CDR3 sequences, 3.5% to 4.5% of them singletons, with 20% to 25% in the top ten. This TCR was sampled from a young man who received the YFV17D yellow fever vaccine. The sample here was PBMCs, taken 5 days after the yellow fever booster vaccination. The genes are TRBV27 and TRBJ2-7; D is possibly TRBD2 (6 bases). Here the CDR3 reads CASSLRGNSYEQYF. The CDR3 DNA sequence: TGTGCCAGCAGTTTACGGGGGAACTCCTACGAGCAGTACTTC.